This TCR beta chain emerged from a study of shared clonotypes between healthy human individuals. Overall study findings and caveats: In having few donors, the study represented limited genetic and exposure-history diversity.

Turning to this clone: The antigen remains unidentified.

CD45RO-negative CD8 cells positively selected for CCR7 made up the naive population, which excluded terminally differentiated effector memory CD45RA+ cells. At the deep level, the assay was run. Profiling relied on immunoSEQ multiplex PCR, and the TCRdb table lists in-frame clones only, not all of them. The sample has 2 million to 2.5 million clones; approximately 94% are singletons. V lost 4 bases and J lost 7; bases outside the gene matches: 10. This CDR3 spans 16 amino acids. Specimen: naive CD8+ T cells from PBMCs. The chain carries TRBV5-3 and TRBJ2-1, with TRBD2 identical over 11 bases. TRBV5-3 is noted as an ORF with a role that remains uncertain. The receptor's source is a man between 18 and 35 years old in good health. Some clones in this sample may be carry-over from other donors' samples. Here the CDR3 DNA reads TGTGCCAGAAGCCCATTAGCGGGAGGGAGTCCAAATGAGCAGTTCTTC. Translating gives CARSPLAGGSPNEQFF.